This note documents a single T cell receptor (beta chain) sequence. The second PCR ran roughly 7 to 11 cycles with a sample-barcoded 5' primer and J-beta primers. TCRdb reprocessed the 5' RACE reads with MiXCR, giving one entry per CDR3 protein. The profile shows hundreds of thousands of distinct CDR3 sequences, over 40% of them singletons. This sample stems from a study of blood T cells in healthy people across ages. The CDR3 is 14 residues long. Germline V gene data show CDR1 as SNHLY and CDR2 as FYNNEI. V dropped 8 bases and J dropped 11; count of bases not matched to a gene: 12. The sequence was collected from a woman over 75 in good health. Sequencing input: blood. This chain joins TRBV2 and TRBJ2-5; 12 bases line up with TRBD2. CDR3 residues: CASCPTSGGNEQYF. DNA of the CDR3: TGTGCCAGCTGCCCCACTAGCGGGGGGAATGAGCAGTACTTC.